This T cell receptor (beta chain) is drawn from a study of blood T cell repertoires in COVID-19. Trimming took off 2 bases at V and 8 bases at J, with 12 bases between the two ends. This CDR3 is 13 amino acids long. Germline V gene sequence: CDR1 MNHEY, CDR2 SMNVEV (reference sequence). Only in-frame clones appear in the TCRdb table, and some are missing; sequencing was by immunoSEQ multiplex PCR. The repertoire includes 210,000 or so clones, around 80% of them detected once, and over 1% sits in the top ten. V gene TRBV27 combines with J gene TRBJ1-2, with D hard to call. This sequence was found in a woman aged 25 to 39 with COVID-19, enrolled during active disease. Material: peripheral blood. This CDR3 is CASSLGRSRGYTF. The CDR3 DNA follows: TGTGCCAGCAGTTTAGGCAGGTCACGCGGCTACACCTTC.